What follows is one T cell receptor beta chain and its context. This entry comes from a study of CD8 T cells in Susac syndrome. CDR3 size: 14 residues. Unmatched junction bases numbered 4, after V lost 2 bases and J lost 9 bases. Germline assignment: CDR1 SGDLS and CDR2 YYNGEE. The RNA, about 0.5 to 1 ug, was put through reverse transcription using random hexamers. Each CDR3 protein gets one entry after TCRdb re-called the immunoSEQ multiplex PCR reads with MiXCR. The sample carries approximately 180,000 distinct CDR3 sequences, approximately 96% recorded once. This chain connects TRBV9 to TRBJ2-1; TRBD1 matches 11 bases. Material for sequencing was CD4+ T cells from PBMCs. This clonotype originated in a human donor with multiple sclerosis. The CDR3 nucleotides read TGTGCCAGCAGCGTCGGGACAGGGGGTCTTGAGCAGTTCTTC. Translated, it gives CASSVGTGGLEQFF. The variable domain in full, completed from reference TRBV9 and TRBJ2-1, reads DSGVTQTPKHLITATGQRVTLRCSPRSGDLSVYWYQQSLDQGLQFLIQYYNGEERAKGNILERFSAQQFPDLHSELNLSSLELGDSALYFCASSVGTGGLEQFFGPGTRLTVL.